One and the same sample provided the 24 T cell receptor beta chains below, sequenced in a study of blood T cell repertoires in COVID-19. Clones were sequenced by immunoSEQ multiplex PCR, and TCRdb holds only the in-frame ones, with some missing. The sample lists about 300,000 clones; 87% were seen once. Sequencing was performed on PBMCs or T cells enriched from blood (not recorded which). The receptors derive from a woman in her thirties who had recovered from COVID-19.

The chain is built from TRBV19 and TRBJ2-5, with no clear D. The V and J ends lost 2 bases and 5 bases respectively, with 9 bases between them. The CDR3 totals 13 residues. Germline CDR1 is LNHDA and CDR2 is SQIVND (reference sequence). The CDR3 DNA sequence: TGTGCCAGTAGTATATGGCCGGAGGAGACCCAGTACTTC. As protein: CASSIWPEETQYF.

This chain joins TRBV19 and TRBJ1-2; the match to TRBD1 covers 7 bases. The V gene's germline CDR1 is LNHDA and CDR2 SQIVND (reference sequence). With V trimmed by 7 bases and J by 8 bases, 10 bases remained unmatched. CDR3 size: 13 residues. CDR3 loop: CASTSTGFGGYTF. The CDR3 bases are TGTGCCAGTACCTCGACAGGGTTTGGCGGCTACACCTTC.

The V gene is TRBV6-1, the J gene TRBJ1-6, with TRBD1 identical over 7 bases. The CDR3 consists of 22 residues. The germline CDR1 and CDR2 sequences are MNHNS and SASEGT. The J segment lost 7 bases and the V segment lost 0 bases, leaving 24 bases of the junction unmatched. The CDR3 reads CASSEALLEDRREPRYNSPLHF. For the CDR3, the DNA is TGTGCCAGCAGTGAAGCGCTTCTCGAGGACAGGCGGGAACCCCGGTACAATTCACCCCTCCACTTT.

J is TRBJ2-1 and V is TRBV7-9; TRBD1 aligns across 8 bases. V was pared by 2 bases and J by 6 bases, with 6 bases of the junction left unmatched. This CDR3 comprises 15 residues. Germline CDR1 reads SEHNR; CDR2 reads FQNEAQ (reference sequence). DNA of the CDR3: TGTGCCAGCAGCTTAACGCAGGGGGCGTCCAATGAGCAGTTCTTC. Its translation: CASSLTQGASNEQFF.

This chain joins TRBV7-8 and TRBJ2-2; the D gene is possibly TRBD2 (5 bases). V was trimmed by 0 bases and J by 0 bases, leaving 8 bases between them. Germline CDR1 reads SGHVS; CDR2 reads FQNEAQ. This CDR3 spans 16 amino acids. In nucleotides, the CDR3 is TGTGCCAGCAGCTTAGCCCGGGAATCGAACACCGGGGAGCTGTTTTTT. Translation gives CASSLARESNTGELFF.

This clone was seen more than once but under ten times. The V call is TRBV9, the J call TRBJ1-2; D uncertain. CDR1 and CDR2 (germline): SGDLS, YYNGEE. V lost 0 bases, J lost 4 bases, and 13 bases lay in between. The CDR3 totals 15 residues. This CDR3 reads CASSVDQVESYGYTF. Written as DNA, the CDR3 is TGTGCCAGCAGCGTAGATCAGGTCGAGTCCTATGGCTACACCTTC.

Here the CDR3 DNA reads TGCGCCAGCAGCTCCATCGTAACCGGGACAGGGGATTCACCCCTCCACTTT. As protein: CASSSIVTGTGDSPLHF. This chain uses TRBV5-1 with TRBJ1-6, with 10 nucleotides matching TRBD1. There are 17 residues in the CDR3. Looked up from germline, CDR1 is SGHRS and CDR2 is YFSETQ. V was pared by 3 bases and J by 8 bases, with 11 bases of the junction left unmatched.

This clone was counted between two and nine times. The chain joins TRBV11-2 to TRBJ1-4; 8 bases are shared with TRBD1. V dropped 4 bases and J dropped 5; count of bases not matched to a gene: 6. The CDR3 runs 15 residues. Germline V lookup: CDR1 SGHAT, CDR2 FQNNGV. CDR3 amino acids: CASSSSAGGNEKLFF. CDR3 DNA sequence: TGTGCCAGCAGCTCATCTGCAGGGGGCAATGAAAAACTGTTTTTT.

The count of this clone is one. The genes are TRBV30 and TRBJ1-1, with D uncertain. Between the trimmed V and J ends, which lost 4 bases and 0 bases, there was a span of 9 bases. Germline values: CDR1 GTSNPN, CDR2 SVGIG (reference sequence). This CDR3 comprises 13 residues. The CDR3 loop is CAWTHELNTEAFF. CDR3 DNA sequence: TGTGCCTGGACACACGAATTGAACACTGAAGCTTTCTTT.

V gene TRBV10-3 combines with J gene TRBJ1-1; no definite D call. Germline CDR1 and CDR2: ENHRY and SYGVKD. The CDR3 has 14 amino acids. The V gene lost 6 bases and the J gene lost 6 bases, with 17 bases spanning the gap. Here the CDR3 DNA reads TGTGCCATCAGCAGAAAGGGTCCCGGGGCTGAAGCTTTCTTT. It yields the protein CAISRKGPGAEAFF.

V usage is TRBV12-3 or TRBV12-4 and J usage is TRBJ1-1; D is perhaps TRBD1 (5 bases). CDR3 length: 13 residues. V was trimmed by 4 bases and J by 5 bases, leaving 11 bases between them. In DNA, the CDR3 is TGTGCCAGCAGTTCGGGGGAGGGGACTGAAGCTTTCTTT. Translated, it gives CASSSGEGTEAFF.

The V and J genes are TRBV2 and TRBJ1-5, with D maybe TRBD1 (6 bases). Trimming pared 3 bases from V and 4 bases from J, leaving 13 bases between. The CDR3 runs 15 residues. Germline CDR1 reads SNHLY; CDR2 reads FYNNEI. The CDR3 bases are TGTGCCAGCAGTGATACCCCGAGGGGGAATCAGCCCCAGCATTTT. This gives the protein CASSDTPRGNQPQHF.

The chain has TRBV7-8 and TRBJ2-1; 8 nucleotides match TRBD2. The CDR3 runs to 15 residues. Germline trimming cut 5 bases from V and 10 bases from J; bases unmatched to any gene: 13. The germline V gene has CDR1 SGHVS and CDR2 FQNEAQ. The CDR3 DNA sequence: TGTGCCAGCAGCACCCCGGGACTAGGAAATGTCGAGCAGTTCTTC. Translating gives CASSTPGLGNVEQFF.

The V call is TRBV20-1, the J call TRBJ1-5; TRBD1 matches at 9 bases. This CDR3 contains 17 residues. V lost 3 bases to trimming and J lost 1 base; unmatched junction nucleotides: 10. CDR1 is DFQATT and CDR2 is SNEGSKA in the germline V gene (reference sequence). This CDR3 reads CSASGTGNFYSNQPQHF. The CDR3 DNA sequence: TGCAGTGCTAGTGGGACAGGGAACTTTTACAGCAATCAGCCCCAGCATTTT.

CDR3 amino acids: CASSHGVQDGYTF. The CDR3 bases are TGTGCCAGCAGTCACGGGGTACAAGATGGCTACACCTTC. The chain employs TRBV3-1 (or the pseudogene TRBV3-2) and TRBJ1-2; D not certain. V was cut by 6 bases and J by 6 bases, with 14 bases left in between. This CDR3 comprises 13 residues. Germline V CDR1 and CDR2: LGHDT, YNNKEL (reference sequence).

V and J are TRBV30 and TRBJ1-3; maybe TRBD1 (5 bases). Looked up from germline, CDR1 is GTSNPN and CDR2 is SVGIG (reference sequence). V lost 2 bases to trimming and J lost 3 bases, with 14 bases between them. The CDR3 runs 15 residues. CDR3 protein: CAWSPPDRNGNTIYF. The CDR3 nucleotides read TGTGCCTGGAGTCCCCCCGACAGAAATGGAAACACCATATATTTT.

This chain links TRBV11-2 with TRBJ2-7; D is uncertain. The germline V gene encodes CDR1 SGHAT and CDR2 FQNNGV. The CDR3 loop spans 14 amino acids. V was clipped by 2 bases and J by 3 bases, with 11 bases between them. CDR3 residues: CASSLSFPNYEQYF. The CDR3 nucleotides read TGTGCCAGCAGCTTATCATTCCCAAACTACGAGCAGTACTTC.

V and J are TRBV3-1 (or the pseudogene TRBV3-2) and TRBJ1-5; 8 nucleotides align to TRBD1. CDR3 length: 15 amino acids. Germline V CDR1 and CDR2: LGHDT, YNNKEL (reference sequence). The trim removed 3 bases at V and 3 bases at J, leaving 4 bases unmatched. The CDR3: CASSHGQGINQPQHF. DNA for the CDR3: TGTGCCAGCAGCCATGGACAGGGCATCAATCAGCCCCAGCATTTT.

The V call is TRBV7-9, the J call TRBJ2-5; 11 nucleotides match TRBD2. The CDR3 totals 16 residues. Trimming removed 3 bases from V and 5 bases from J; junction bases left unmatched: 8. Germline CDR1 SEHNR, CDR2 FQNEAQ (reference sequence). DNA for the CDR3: TGTGCCAGCAGCTTCATAGCGGGGGGGCCGTCCGAGACCCAGTACTTC. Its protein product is CASSFIAGGPSETQYF.

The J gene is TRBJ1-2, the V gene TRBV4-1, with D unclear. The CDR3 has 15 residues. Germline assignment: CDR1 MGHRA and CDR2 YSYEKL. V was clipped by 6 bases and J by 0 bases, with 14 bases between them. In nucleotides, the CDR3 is TGCGCCAGCAGTGTGGGCCGTACCTCTAACTATGGCTACACCTTC. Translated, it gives CASSVGRTSNYGYTF.

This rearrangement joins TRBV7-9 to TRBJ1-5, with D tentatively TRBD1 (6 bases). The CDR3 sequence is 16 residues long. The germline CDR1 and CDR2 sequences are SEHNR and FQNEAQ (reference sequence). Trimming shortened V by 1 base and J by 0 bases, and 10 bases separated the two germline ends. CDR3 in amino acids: CASSLDSGHSNQPQHF. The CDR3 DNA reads TGTGCCAGCAGCTTAGACTCGGGACATAGCAATCAGCCCCAGCATTTT.

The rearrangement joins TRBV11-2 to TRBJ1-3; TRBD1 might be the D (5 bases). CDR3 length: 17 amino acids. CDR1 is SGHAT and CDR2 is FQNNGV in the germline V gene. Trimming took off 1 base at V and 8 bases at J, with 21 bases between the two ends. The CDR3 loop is CASSLVLGASRWDTIYF. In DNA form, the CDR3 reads TGTGCCAGCAGCTTAGTCTTAGGGGCCTCCCGATGGGACACCATATATTTT. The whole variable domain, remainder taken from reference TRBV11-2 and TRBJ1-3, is EAGVAQSPRYKIIEKRQSVAFWCNPISGHATLYWYQQILGQGPKLLIQFQNNGVVDDSQLPKDRFSAERLKGVDSTLKIQPAKLEDSAVYLCASSLVLGASRWDTIYFGEGSWLTVV.

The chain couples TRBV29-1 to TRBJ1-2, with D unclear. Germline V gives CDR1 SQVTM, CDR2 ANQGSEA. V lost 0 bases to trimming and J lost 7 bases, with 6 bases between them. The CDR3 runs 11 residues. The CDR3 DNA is TGCAGCGTTGAAGAGGGCGCTGGCTACACCTTC. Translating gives CSVEEGAGYTF.

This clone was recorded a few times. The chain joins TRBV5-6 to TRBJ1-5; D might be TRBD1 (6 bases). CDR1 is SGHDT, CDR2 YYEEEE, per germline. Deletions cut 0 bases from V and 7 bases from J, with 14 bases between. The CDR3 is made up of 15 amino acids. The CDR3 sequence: CASSLGGPAGQPQHF. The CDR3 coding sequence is TGTGCCAGCAGCTTGGGGGGGCCCGCTGGGCAGCCCCAGCATTTT.